The T cell receptor beta chain under discussion was sequenced for a study of CD8 T cells in ankylosing spondylitis. This clonotype came up many times. Its antigen is as yet unknown. Study-level findings and limits: Clones linked with disease were CD8+ and fairly uncommon in the peripheral blood. Disease-linked clones reportedly showed significant enrichment in matched ankylosing spondylitis synovial fluid.

Quantitative 5'-RACE with molecular barcodes generated TCR beta libraries. TCRdb re-derived calls from the 5' RACE reads in MiXCR, one entry per CDR3 protein. This table holds 200,000 to 300,000 distinct CDR3 sequences, over 8.5% found once. This sequence was found in a male donor with ankylosing spondylitis or in good health (not recorded which). The specimen was blood, either unsorted or a sorted T cell fraction (not recorded which).

Written as DNA, the CDR3 is TGTGCCAGCAGCCAAGGGACAGGTAGTCTCGGCTACACCTTC. Translated, it gives CASSQGTGSLGYTF. The gene calls are TRBV4-2 and TRBJ1-2; 7 nucleotides align to TRBD1. The CDR3 has 14 residues. Germline values: CDR1 LGHNA, CDR2 YNFKEQ. Trimming at V came to 1 base and at J to 8 bases, leaving 7 bases not matched to a gene.